Listed below are T cell receptor beta chains from one sample, sequenced in a study of PD-1 blockade in classical Hodgkin lymphoma. The data were produced by immunoSEQ multiplex PCR, yet TCRdb's version contains in-frame clones alone and is incomplete. The repertoire holds 20,000 to 30,000 clones, with around 84% as singletons. The source material was peripheral blood mononuclear cells (PBMCs), sampled before the fourth cycle of nivolumab. The receptors were sampled from a human donor with classical Hodgkin lymphoma. Each CDR3 is given with its conserved first and last residue. Each record gives: clone size, CDR3 length, D gene, V gene, J gene, CDR3 protein, CDR3 DNA. D genes are given only for firm matches. A row's size may be missing; if present it is once, few, many or a size class.

clone size: -; CDR3 length: 16; D gene: TRBD1; V gene: TRBV7-9; J gene: TRBJ2-3; CDR3 protein: CASSLRQGWGTDTQYF; CDR3 DNA: TGTGCCAGCAGCTTGAGACAGGGATGGGGCACAGATACGCAGTATTTT
clone size: -; CDR3 length: 14; D gene: TRBD2; V gene: TRBV9; J gene: TRBJ2-5; CDR3 protein: CASSVSGGSETQYF; CDR3 DNA: TGTGCCAGCAGCGTTAGCGGGGGGTCGGAGACCCAGTACTTC
clone size: -; CDR3 length: 17; D gene: TRBD1; V gene: TRBV27; J gene: TRBJ1-4; CDR3 protein: CASSSWDRGLGDEKLFF; CDR3 DNA: TGTGCCAGCAGTAGCTGGGACAGGGGGCTCGGGGATGAAAAACTGTTTTTT
clone size: -; CDR3 length: 11; D gene: -; V gene: TRBV19; J gene: TRBJ2-7; CDR3 protein: CASRSDYEQYF; CDR3 DNA: TGTGCCAGTAGATCAGACTACGAGCAGTACTTC
clone size: -; CDR3 length: 12; D gene: -; V gene: TRBV11-3; J gene: TRBJ2-7; CDR3 protein: CASSQGSYEQYF; CDR3 DNA: TGTGCCAGCAGCCAAGGCAGCTACGAGCAGTACTTC
clone size: -; CDR3 length: 18; D gene: -; V gene: TRBV4-3; J gene: TRBJ2-1; CDR3 protein: CASSQDQGFPHSYNEQFF; CDR3 DNA: TGCGCCAGCAGCCAAGATCAGGGCTTCCCCCACTCCTACAATGAGCAGTTCTTC
clone size: -; CDR3 length: 13; D gene: -; V gene: TRBV18; J gene: TRBJ2-2; CDR3 protein: CASSLGLQQELFF; CDR3 DNA: TGTGCCAGCTCACTAGGACTACAACAGGAGCTGTTTTTT
clone size: once; CDR3 length: 14; D gene: TRBD2; V gene: TRBV6-6; J gene: TRBJ2-5; CDR3 protein: CASSLAGSRETQYF; CDR3 DNA: TGTGCCAGCAGCCTAGCGGGATCCAGGGAGACCCAGTACTTC
clone size: -; CDR3 length: 14; D gene: TRBD1; V gene: TRBV2; J gene: TRBJ2-7; CDR3 protein: CASETGTGSYEQYF; CDR3 DNA: TGTGCCAGCGAGACCGGGACAGGGAGTTACGAGCAGTACTTC
clone size: once; CDR3 length: 12; D gene: -; V gene: TRBV18; J gene: TRBJ1-2; CDR3 protein: CASSPHVYGYTF; CDR3 DNA: TGTGCCAGCTCACCACACGTCTATGGCTACACCTTC
clone size: -; CDR3 length: 15; D gene: -; V gene: TRBV4-3; J gene: TRBJ1-1; CDR3 protein: CASSQDTGWDTEAFF; CDR3 DNA: TGCGCCAGCAGCCAAGATACAGGTTGGGACACTGAAGCTTTCTTT
clone size: -; CDR3 length: 17; D gene: TRBD1; V gene: TRBV5-5; J gene: TRBJ2-2; CDR3 protein: CASSWGQGRDKNGELFF; CDR3 DNA: TGTGCCAGCAGCTGGGGACAGGGGCGGGATAAGAACGGGGAGCTGTTTTTT
clone size: -; CDR3 length: 15; D gene: -; V gene: TRBV28; J gene: TRBJ1-3; CDR3 protein: CASSYSWTSGNTIYF; CDR3 DNA: TGTGCCAGCAGTTATAGTTGGACCTCTGGAAACACCATATATTTT
clone size: -; CDR3 length: 14; D gene: -; V gene: TRBV19; J gene: TRBJ1-1; CDR3 protein: CASSIWGVNTEAFF; CDR3 DNA: TGTGCCAGTAGTATTTGGGGAGTTAACACTGAAGCTTTCTTT